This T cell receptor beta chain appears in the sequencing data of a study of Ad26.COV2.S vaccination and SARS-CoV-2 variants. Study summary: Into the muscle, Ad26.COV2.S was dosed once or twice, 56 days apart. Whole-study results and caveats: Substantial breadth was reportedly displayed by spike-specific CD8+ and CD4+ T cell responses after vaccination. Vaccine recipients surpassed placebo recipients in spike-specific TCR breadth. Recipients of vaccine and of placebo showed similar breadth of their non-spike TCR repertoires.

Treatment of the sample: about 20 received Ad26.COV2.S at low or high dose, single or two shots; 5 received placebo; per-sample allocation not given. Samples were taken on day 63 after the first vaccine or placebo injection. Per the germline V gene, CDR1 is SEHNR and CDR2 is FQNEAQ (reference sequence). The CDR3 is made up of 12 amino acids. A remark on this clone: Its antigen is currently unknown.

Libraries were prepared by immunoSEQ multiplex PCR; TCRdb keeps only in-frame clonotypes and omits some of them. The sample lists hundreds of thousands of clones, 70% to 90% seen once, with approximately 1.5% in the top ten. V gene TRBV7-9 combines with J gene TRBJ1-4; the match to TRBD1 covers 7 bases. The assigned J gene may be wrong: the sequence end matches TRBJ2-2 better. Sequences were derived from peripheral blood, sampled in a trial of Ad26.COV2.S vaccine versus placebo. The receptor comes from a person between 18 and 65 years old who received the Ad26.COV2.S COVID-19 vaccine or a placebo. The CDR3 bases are TGTGCCAGCAGGGGGGACAGCTCGGAGCTGTTTTTT. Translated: CASRGDSSELFF.